This T cell receptor (beta chain) was sequenced for a study of cytotoxic CD8 clonotypes in ibrutinib-treated CLL. General study findings and limits: The public clonotypes identified were infrequent and showed contraction or stability on treatment. Clonality was elevated at ibrutinib response and had returned toward baseline at progression. Sample timing was unmatched between remission and later-progressing patients; lymph nodes unstudied.

This table comes from immunoSEQ multiplex PCR, and its TCRdb copy is limited to in-frame clones, with some not included. This sample carries tens of thousands of clones, roughly 86% of them seen once, and the ten largest clones take roughly 5.4%. Regarding this clone: Its antigen remains unknown.

The CDR3 sequence is 13 residues long. Germline V lookup: CDR1 MDHEN, CDR2 SYDVKM. V lost 6 bases and J lost 4, with 12 bases in between. This chain joins TRBV28 and TRBJ1-1; tentative D call: TRBD1 (6 bases). The TCR sequence derives from a human donor with chronic lymphocytic leukemia. This specimen consisted of PBMCs, obtained before ibrutinib treatment. CDR3 loop: CASRSGGGTEAFF. The CDR3 DNA sequence: TGTGCCAGCAGATCCGGGGGCGGCACTGAAGCTTTCTTT.